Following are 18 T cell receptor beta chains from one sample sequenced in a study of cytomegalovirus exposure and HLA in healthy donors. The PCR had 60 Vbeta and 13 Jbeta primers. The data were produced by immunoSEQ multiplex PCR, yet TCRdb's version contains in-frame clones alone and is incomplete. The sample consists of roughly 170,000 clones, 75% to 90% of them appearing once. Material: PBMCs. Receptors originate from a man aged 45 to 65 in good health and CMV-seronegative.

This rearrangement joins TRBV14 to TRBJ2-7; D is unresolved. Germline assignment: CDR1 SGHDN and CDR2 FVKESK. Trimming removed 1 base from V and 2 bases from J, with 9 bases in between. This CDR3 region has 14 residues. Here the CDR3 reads CASSQAQSPYEQYF. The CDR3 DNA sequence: TGTGCCAGCAGCCAAGCACAATCCCCCTACGAGCAGTACTTC.

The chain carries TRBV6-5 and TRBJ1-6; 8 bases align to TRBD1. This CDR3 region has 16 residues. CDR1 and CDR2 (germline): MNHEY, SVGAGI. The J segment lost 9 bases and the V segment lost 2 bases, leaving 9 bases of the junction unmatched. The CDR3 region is CASSYGGQGASSPLHF. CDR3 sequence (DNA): TGTGCCAGCAGTTACGGGGGGCAGGGGGCAAGTTCACCCCTCCACTTT.

The CDR3 loop reads CASRTLDRGDQPQHF. The CDR3, as DNA: TGTGCCAGCAGGACACTTGACAGGGGAGATCAGCCCCAGCATTTT. This chain uses TRBV6-1 with TRBJ1-5; 8 bases are a match to TRBD1. The CDR3 consists of 15 residues. The germline CDR1 and CDR2 sequences are MNHNS and SASEGT. Losses at the gene ends were 6 bases for V and 5 bases for J; bases not matched to a gene: 9.

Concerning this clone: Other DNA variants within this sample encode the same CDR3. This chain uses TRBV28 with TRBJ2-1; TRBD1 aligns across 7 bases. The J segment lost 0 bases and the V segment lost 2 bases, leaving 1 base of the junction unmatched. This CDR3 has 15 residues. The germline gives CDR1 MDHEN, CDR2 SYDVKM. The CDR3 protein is CASSLAGGSYNEQFF. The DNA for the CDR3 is TGTGCCAGCAGTTTAGCAGGGGGCTCCTACAATGAGCAGTTCTTC.

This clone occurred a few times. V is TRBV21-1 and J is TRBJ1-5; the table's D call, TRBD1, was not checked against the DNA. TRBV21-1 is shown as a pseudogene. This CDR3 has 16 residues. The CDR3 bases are TGTGCCAGCAGCAAAGGCCCCGGACAGGGGAATCAGCCCCAGCATTTT. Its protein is CASSKGPGQGNQPQHF.

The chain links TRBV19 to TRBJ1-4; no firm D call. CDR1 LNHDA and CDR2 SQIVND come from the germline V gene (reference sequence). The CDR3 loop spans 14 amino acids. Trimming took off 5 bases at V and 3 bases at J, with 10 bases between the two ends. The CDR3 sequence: CASSPQPSNEKLFF. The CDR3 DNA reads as TGTGCCAGTAGTCCACAGCCATCTAATGAAAAACTGTTTTTT.

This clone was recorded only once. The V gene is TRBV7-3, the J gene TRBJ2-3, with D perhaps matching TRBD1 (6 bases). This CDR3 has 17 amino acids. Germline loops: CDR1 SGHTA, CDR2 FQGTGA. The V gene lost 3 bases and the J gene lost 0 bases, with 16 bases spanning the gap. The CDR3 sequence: CASSFRWDNSSTDTQYF. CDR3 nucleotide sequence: TGTGCCAGCAGCTTCCGGTGGGACAACTCTAGCACAGATACGCAGTATTTT.

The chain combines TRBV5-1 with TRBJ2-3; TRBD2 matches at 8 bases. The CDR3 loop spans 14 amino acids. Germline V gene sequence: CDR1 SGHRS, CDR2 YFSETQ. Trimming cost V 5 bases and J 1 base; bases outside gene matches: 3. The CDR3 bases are TGCGCCAGCAGTCGAGCGGGGGGCACAGATACGCAGTATTTT. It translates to CASSRAGGTDTQYF.

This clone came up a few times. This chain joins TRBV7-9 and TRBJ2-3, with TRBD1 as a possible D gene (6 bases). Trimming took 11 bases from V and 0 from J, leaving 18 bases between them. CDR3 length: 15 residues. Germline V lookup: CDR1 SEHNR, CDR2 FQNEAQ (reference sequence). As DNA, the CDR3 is TGTGCCGGTGACAGGCCGTATGTTAGCACAGATACGCAGTATTTT. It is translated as CAGDRPYVSTDTQYF.

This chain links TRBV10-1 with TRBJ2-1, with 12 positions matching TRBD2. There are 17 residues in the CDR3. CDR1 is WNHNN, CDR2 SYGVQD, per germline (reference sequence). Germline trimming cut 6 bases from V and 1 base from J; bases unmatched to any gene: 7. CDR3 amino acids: CASSSGLAGLSYNEQFF. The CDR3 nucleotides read TGCGCCAGCAGCTCGGGACTAGCGGGCCTATCCTACAATGAGCAGTTCTTC.

The CDR3 reads CASNVIGGPYEQYF. CDR3 nucleotides: TGTGCCAGCAACGTTATAGGGGGTCCCTACGAGCAGTACTTC. V is TRBV2 and J is TRBJ2-7; a weak D match, TRBD1 (6 bases). The length of the CDR3 is 14 residues. Germline CDR1 SNHLY, CDR2 FYNNEI. V was shortened by 7 bases and J by 2 bases, with 15 bases between the two germline ends.

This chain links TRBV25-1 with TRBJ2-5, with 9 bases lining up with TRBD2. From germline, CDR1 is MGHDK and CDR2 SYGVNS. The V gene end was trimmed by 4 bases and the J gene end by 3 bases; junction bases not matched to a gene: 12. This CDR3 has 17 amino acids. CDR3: CASSGGWVAGGKETQYF. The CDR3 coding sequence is TGTGCCAGCAGTGGGGGTTGGGTGGCGGGGGGGAAAGAGACCCAGTACTTC.

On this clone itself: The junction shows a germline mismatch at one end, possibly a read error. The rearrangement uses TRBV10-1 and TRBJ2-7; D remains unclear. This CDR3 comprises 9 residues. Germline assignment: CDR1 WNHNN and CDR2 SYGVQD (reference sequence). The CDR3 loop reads CALPPGDPF. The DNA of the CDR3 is TGCGCCCTACCCCCCGGAGACCCTTTC.

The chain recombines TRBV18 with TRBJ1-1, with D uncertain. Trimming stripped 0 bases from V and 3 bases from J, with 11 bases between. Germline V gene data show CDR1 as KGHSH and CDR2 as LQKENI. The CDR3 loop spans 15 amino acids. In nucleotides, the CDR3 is TGTGCCAGCTCACCACCCGGGATATGGGACACTGAAGCTTTCTTT. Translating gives CASSPPGIWDTEAFF.

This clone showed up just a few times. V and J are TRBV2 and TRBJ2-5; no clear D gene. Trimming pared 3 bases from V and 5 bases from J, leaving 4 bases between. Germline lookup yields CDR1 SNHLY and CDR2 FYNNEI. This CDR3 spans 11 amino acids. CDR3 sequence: CASSERETQYF. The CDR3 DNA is TGTGCCAGCAGTGAGAGGGAGACCCAGTACTTC.

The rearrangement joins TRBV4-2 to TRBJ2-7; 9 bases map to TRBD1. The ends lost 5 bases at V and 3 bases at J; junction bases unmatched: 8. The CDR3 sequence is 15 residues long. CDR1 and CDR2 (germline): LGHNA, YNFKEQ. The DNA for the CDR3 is TGTGCCAGCAGCACCCCCGGGACAGGGTACTACGAGCAGTACTTC. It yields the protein CASSTPGTGYYEQYF.

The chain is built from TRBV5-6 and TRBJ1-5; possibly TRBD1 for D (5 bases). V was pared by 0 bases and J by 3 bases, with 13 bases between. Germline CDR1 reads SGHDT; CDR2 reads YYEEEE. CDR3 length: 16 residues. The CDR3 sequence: CASSLGFRESNQPQHF. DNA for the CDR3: TGTGCCAGCAGCTTGGGATTCAGGGAATCCAATCAGCCCCAGCATTTT.

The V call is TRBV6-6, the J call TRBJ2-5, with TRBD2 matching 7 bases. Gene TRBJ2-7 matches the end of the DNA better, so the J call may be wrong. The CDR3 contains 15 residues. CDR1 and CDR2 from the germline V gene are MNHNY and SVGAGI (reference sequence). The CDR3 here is CASSLPSGSSYEQYF. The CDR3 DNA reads TGTGCCAGCAGTCTACCTAGCGGTAGCTCCTACGAGCAGTACTTC.